Sequencing of this T cell receptor (beta chain) was carried out in a study of CD8+ T cells in alopecia areata. Study observations and caveats: Mice showed TCR sharing more clearly than patients did, possibly owing to HLA. Scalp data also include sequences from resident alphabeta T cells of normal skin. Researchers say the link of baseline CD8+ expansion to response remains uncertain, with one nonresponder.

As to treatment: oral pan-JAK inhibitor, 5-10 mg twice daily. Peripheral blood and lesional scalp punch biopsies were taken from alopecia areata patients. RNA extraction and reverse transcription yielded cDNA as sequencing template. TCRdb's copy holds only in-frame clones and misses some; the assay was immunoSEQ multiplex PCR. The data contain some 150,000 clones, 80% to 90% of them singletons. With respect to this clone: No antigen is known for it.

J lost 7 bases, V lost 5 bases, and 3 bases had no gene match. In germline, CDR1 is SQVTM, CDR2 ANQGSEA. The CDR3 covers 11 residues. This specimen was CD8+ T cells sorted from blood, taken at week 4, from a patient treated with tofacitinib. This sequence joins TRBV29-1 and TRBJ1-1; 8 nucleotides line up with TRBD1. This receptor was obtained from a human donor with alopecia areata. The CDR3 coding sequence is TGCAGCGTTACAGGACAGGGTGAAGCTTTCTTT. This encodes CSVTGQGEAFF.